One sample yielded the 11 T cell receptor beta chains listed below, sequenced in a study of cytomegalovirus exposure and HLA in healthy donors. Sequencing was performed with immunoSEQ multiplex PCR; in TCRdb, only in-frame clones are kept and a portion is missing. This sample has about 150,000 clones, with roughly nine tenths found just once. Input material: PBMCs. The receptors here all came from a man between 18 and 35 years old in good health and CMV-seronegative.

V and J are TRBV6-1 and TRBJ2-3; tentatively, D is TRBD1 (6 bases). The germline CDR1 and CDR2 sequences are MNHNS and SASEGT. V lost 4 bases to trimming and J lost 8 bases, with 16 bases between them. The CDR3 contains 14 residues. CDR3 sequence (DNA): TGTGCCAGCAGTGCCCGGGACACACAACTTACGCAGTATTTT. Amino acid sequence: CASSARDTQLTQYF.

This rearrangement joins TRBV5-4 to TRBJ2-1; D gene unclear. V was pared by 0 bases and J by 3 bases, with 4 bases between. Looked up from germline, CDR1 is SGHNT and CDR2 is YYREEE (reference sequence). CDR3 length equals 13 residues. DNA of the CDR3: TGTGCCAGCAGCTTGGGAGGCTACAATGAGCAGTTCTTC. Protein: CASSLGGYNEQFF. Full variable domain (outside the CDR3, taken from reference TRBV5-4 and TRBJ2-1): ETGVTQSPTHLIKTRGQQVTLRCSSQSGHNTVSWYQQALGQGPQFIFQYYREEENGRGNFPPRFSGLQFPNYSSELNVNALELDDSALYLCASSLGGYNEQFFGPGTRLTVL.

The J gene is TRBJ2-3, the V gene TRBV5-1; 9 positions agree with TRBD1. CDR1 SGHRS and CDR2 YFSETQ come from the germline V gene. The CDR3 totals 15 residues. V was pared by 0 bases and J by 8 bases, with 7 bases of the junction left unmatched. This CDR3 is CASSLGGQGSGTQYF. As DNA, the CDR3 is TGCGCCAGCAGCTTGGGGGGACAGGGTTCGGGTACGCAGTATTTT. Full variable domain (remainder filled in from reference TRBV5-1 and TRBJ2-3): KAGVTQTPRYLIKTRGQQVTLSCSPISGHRSVSWYQQTPGQGLQFLFEYFSETQRNKGNFPGRFSGRQFSNSRSEMNVSTLELGDSALYLCASSLGGQGSGTQYFGPGTRLTVL.

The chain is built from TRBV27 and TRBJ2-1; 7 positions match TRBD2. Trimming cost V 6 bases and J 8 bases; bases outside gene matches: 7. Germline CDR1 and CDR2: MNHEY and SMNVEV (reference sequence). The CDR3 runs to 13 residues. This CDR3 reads CASRAGTYYEQFF. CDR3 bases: TGTGCCAGCAGAGCGGGAACTTACTATGAGCAGTTCTTC.

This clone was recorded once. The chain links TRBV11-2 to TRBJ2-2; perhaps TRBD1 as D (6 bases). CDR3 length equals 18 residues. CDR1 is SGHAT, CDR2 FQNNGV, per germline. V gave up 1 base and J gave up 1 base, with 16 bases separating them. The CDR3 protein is CASSLVAWDTQNTGELFF. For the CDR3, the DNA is TGTGCCAGCAGCTTAGTTGCTTGGGACACCCAGAACACCGGGGAGCTGTTTTTT.

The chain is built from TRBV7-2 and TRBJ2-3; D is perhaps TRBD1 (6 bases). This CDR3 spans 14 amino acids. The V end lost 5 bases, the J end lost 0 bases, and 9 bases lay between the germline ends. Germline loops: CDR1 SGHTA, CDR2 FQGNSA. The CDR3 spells CASSPGQSTDTQYF. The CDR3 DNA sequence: TGTGCCAGCAGCCCGGGACAAAGCACAGATACGCAGTATTTT.

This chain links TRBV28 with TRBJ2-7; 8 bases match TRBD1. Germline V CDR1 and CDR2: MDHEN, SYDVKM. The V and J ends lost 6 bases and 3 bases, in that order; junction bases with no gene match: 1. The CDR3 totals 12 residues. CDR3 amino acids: CASSTGGYEQYV. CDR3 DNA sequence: TGTGCCAGCAGCACAGGGGGCTACGAGCAGTACGTC.

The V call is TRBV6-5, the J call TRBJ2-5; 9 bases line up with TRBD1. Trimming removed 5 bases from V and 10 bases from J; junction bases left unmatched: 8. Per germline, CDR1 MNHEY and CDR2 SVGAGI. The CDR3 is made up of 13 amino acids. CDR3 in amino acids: CASSPLRQGGQYF. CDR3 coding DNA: TGTGCCAGCAGTCCCCTCAGACAGGGGGGCCAGTACTTC.

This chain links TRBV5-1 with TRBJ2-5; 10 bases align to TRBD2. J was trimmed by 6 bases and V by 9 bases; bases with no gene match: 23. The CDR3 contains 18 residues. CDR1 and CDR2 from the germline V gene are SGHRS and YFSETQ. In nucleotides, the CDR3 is TGCGCCACCACGAGACAGGTTTCTAGCGGGAGTCTGACGAAGACCCAGTACTTC. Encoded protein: CATTRQVSSGSLTKTQYF.

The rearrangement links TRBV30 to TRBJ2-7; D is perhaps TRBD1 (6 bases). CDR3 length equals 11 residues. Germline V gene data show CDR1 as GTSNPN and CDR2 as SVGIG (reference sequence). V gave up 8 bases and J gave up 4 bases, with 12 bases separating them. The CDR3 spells CAGQRGYEQYF. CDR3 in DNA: TGTGCCGGCCAAAGGGGGTACGAGCAGTACTTC.

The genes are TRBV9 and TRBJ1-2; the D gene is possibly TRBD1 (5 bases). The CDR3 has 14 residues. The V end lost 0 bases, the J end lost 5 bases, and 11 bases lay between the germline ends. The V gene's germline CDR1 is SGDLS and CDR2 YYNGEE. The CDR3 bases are TGTGCCAGCAGCGTAGAGTCAGGGCCATATGGCTACACCTTC. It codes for CASSVESGPYGYTF.